What follows are 21 T cell receptor beta chains derived from one specimen sequenced in a study of cytomegalovirus exposure and HLA in healthy donors. The method was immunoSEQ multiplex PCR; TCRdb's version includes in-frame clones alone and lacks a portion of them. The sample holds some 72,000 clones, less than 96% seen once. Sequencing was done on a sample of PBMCs. These TCRs come from a man aged 18-30 years in good health and CMV-seropositive.

The J gene is TRBJ1-3, the V gene TRBV27; no firm D call. The CDR3 extends over 13 amino acids. In germline, CDR1 is MNHEY, CDR2 SMNVEV (reference sequence). V was cut by 2 bases and J by 4 bases, with 6 bases left in between. The CDR3 DNA is TGTGCCAGCAGTTTACCCGGGGGAAACACCATATATTTT. Encoded protein: CASSLPGGNTIYF.

The V call is TRBV28, the J call TRBJ1-2; D unresolved. The ends were cut back, 3 bases at V and 5 bases at J, with 4 bases in the middle. The CDR3 totals 11 residues. The germline V gene has CDR1 MDHEN and CDR2 SYDVKM. CDR3 in DNA: TGTGCCAGCAGTTTTCGGTATGGCTACACCTTC. It encodes CASSFRYGYTF.

The V call is TRBV4-1, the J call TRBJ1-5; D uncertain. The CDR3 is 22 residues long. Trimming took 0 bases from V and 0 from J, leaving 27 bases between them. The germline V gene encodes CDR1 MGHRA and CDR2 YSYEKL. CDR3 region: CASSQEYYFVDGIFNSNQPQHF. CDR3 nucleotide sequence: TGCGCCAGCAGCCAAGAGTATTATTTTGTCGACGGGATCTTTAATAGCAATCAGCCCCAGCATTTT.

The V call is TRBV19, the J call TRBJ2-1, with 7 bases aligning to TRBD2. The CDR3 sequence is 15 residues long. J gave up 8 bases and V 3 bases, and 10 bases lay outside the gene matches. Germline CDR1 LNHDA, CDR2 SQIVND (reference sequence). The CDR3 sequence: CASSIVRASGDEQFF. The DNA for the CDR3 is TGTGCCAGTAGTATCGTGCGGGCCAGCGGGGATGAGCAGTTCTTC.

The chain combines TRBV11-2 with TRBJ1-1, with D uncertain. V was clipped by 3 bases and J by 4 bases, with 9 bases between them. This CDR3 contains 13 residues. Germline lookup yields CDR1 SGHAT and CDR2 FQNNGV. The CDR3 nucleotides read TGTGCCAGCAGCTTGTCGGAGGCCACTGAAGCTTTCTTT. This gives the protein CASSLSEATEAFF.

Only one count was recorded for this clone. Different DNA sequences within this sample yield the same CDR3. The chain joins TRBV6-5 to TRBJ2-3, with unresolved D. CDR3 length: 11 residues. Germline V gene lookup returns CDR1 MNHEY and CDR2 SVGAGI. The V gene lost 6 bases and the J gene lost 6 bases, with 7 bases spanning the gap. In nucleotides, the CDR3 is TGTGCCAGCAGCAACGGGGATACGCAGTATTTT. The encoded protein is CASSNGDTQYF.

The V gene is TRBV18, the J gene TRBJ1-1; possible D gene TRBD1, 5 bases. The CDR3 runs to 14 residues. CDR1 KGHSH and CDR2 LQKENI come from the germline V gene. V was clipped by 4 bases and J by 3 bases, with 12 bases between them. CDR3 nucleotide sequence: TGTGCCAGCTCACGGGGCCAGGGCGACACTGAAGCTTTCTTT. Protein: CASSRGQGDTEAFF. Full variable domain (rest looked up from reference TRBV18 and TRBJ1-1): NAGVMQNPRHLVRRRGQEARLRCSPMKGHSHVYWYRQLPEEGLKFMVYLQKENIIDESGMPKERFSAEFPKEGPSILRIQQVVRGDSAAYFCASSRGQGDTEAFFGQGTRLTVV.

The chain has TRBV5-1 and TRBJ2-3; 7 bases line up with TRBD2. The J segment lost 0 bases and the V segment lost 6 bases, leaving 7 bases of the junction unmatched. The CDR3 covers 15 residues. Germline lookup yields CDR1 SGHRS and CDR2 YFSETQ. Here the CDR3 DNA reads TGCGCCAGCAACCCTAGCGGACTAAGCACAGATACGCAGTATTTT. Its translation: CASNPSGLSTDTQYF.

The rearrangement joins TRBV5-4 to TRBJ2-7; TRBD2 agrees at 9 bases. CDR3 length: 15 amino acids. Trimming took 3 bases from V and 0 from J; bases not matched to a gene: 4. Germline values: CDR1 SGHNT, CDR2 YYREEE (reference sequence). CDR3 DNA sequence: TGTGCCAGCAGCTCACTAGCGGGCAACTCCTACGAGCAGTACTTC. Its protein product is CASSSLAGNSYEQYF. The whole variable domain, remainder taken from reference TRBV5-4 and TRBJ2-7, is ETGVTQSPTHLIKTRGQQVTLRCSSQSGHNTVSWYQQALGQGPQFIFQYYREEENGRGNFPPRFSGLQFPNYSSELNVNALELDDSALYLCASSSLAGNSYEQYFGPGTRLTVT.

The chain is built from TRBV21-1 and TRBJ2-7; no DNA check was done on the table's D call, TRBD2. TRBV21-1 is given as a pseudogene. The length of the CDR3 is 16 residues. Here the CDR3 DNA reads TGTGCCAGCAGCAATTTCCTGGGCGGGACGTTCTACGAGCAGTACTTC. Protein product: CASSNFLGGTFYEQYF.

CDR3 in amino acids: CASKGQGTTGEQYF. In DNA form, the CDR3 reads TGTGCCAGTAAGGGACAGGGGACCACGGGGGAGCAGTACTTC. The chain has TRBV19 and TRBJ2-7; 10 nucleotides agree with TRBD1. The germline V gene has CDR1 LNHDA and CDR2 SQIVND (reference sequence). The ends lost 7 bases at V and 7 bases at J; junction bases unmatched: 10. The CDR3 sequence is 14 residues long.

The genes are TRBV27 and TRBJ2-7; a weak D match, TRBD2 (5 bases). Trimming cost V 8 bases and J 3 bases, with 14 bases left between them. CDR3 length: 13 residues. Germline V gene lookup returns CDR1 MNHEY and CDR2 SMNVEV (reference sequence). For the CDR3, the DNA is TGTGCCAGCGGCCGCGTCGGGGACTACGAGCAGTACTTC. As protein: CASGRVGDYEQYF.

CDR3 sequence reads: CASSQALSQPQHF. CDR3 nucleotide sequence: TGCGCCAGCAGCCAAGCCCTAAGTCAGCCCCAGCATTTT. J is TRBJ1-5 and V is TRBV4-1; D is undetermined. Germline CDR1 MGHRA, CDR2 YSYEKL. This CDR3 has 13 amino acids. V shed 1 base and J shed 6 bases, with 7 bases lying between them.

The chain has TRBV10-3 and TRBJ1-3, with 9 bases lining up with TRBD1. Germline V gene sequence: CDR1 ENHRY, CDR2 SYGVKD. Trimming cost V 9 bases and J 4 bases; bases outside gene matches: 4. The CDR3 loop spans 13 amino acids. Here the CDR3 DNA reads TGTGCCATTGGACAGGGGCAGGGAAACACCATATATTTT. The encoded protein is CAIGQGQGNTIYF.

V is TRBV5-6 and J is TRBJ1-1, with D maybe TRBD1 (5 bases). Germline V gives CDR1 SGHDT, CDR2 YYEEEE. Trimming took 5 bases from V and 4 from J, leaving 15 bases between them. The CDR3 sequence is 14 residues long. CDR3: CASRARGAGTEAFF. The CDR3 coding sequence is TGTGCCAGCAGGGCCCGTGGGGCCGGCACTGAAGCTTTCTTT.

The chain couples TRBV30 to TRBJ2-3; 11 bases map to TRBD2. Germline trimming cut 0 bases from V and 8 bases from J; bases unmatched to any gene: 7. The germline gives CDR1 GTSNPN, CDR2 SVGIG (reference sequence). This CDR3 has 15 amino acids. CDR3 amino acids: CAWSVLAGVGRTQYF. CDR3 coding DNA: TGTGCCTGGAGTGTACTAGCGGGAGTAGGTCGTACGCAGTATTTT.

V is TRBV4-2 and J is TRBJ1-2; D is uncertain. Germline CDR1 reads LGHNA; CDR2 reads YNFKEQ. The CDR3 totals 18 residues. Trimming shortened V by 0 bases and J by 4 bases, and 21 bases separated the two germline ends. CDR3 DNA: TGTGCCAGCAGCCAAGATCCCCCGAGTTACTCTCGAGGCTATGGCTACACCTTC. Translated: CASSQDPPSYSRGYGYTF.

The rearrangement uses TRBV7-8 and TRBJ1-4; 12 bases are shared with TRBD1. V dropped 4 bases and J dropped 6; count of bases not matched to a gene: 6. The CDR3 covers 16 residues. Germline V lookup: CDR1 SGHVS, CDR2 FQNEAQ. CDR3 in amino acids: CASSYRGQGAYEKLFF. The CDR3 nucleotides read TGTGCCAGCAGCTACCGGGGACAGGGGGCTTATGAAAAACTGTTTTTT.

The rearrangement joins TRBV7-2 to TRBJ2-7, with D tentatively TRBD2 (7 bases). This CDR3 region has 16 residues. CDR1 is SGHTA, CDR2 FQGNSA, per germline. Trimming removed 2 bases from V and 9 bases from J, with 23 bases in between. The CDR3 sequence is CASSLNFGRGGIGQYF. Written as DNA, the CDR3 is TGTGCCAGCAGCTTAAATTTTGGTCGCGGGGGCATTGGGCAGTACTTC.

The V call is TRBV19, the J call TRBJ2-5, with D possibly being TRBD2 (6 bases). Germline V gives CDR1 LNHDA, CDR2 SQIVND (reference sequence). The CDR3 covers 15 residues. With 2 bases removed from V and 5 bases from J, the gap between germline ends came to 15 bases. CDR3 amino acids: CASSIMSAGRETQYF. The CDR3 DNA reads as TGTGCCAGTAGTATAATGTCGGCGGGACGGGAGACCCAGTACTTC.

This chain connects TRBV15 to TRBJ2-3; a possible D gene is TRBD2 (6 bases). The CDR3 loop spans 15 amino acids. Trimming removed 8 bases at V and 2 bases at J, with 17 bases between. Germline assignment: CDR1 LNHNV and CDR2 YYDKDF (reference sequence). CDR3 protein: CATGFGSQNTDTQYF. The CDR3 DNA reads TGTGCCACCGGTTTCGGGAGCCAAAACACAGATACGCAGTATTTT.